One and the same sample provided the 30 T cell receptor beta chains below, sequenced in a study of blood T cells in healthy people across ages (dated by TCRdb to about 2015). Library preparation employed 5' RACE. The sequencer listed for this sample is Illumina HiSeq 2500. A second 7 to 11 cycle PCR used a sample-barcoded 5' primer and a J-beta primer mix. TCRdb reprocessed the public reads (quality trimming at Q25 with fastp, clone calling with MiXCR) and kept in-frame beta chains. Records with the same CDR3 protein are collapsed into one entry carrying the most frequent genes and DNA. Counted in this sample were around 820,000 distinct CDR3 sequences; around 25% of them appeared once. The ten largest clones add up to more than 3% of the sample. The same specimen was also included in a second study, on T cells of mothers and their children.

The sequenced sample consisted of blood. Source of these receptors: a boy younger than 18 in good health.

The chain uses TRBV21-1 and TRBJ2-5; the table gives TRBD2 as D, unverified against the DNA. TRBV21-1 is a documented pseudogene. CDR3 length equals 17 residues. CDR3 DNA: TGTGCCAGCAGCCTCACCCGCGGGGGGCCTTTCCAAGAGACCCAGTACTTC. Translating it yields CASSLTRGGPFQETQYF.

This clonotype turned up a few times. The chain couples TRBV29-1 to TRBJ1-2; D may be TRBD1 (6 bases). Germline CDR1 and CDR2: SQVTM and ANQGSEA. The CDR3 is made up of 15 amino acids. V gave up 0 bases and J gave up 4 bases, with 15 bases separating them. The CDR3: CSVEEPFDRLYGYTF. CDR3 in DNA: TGCAGCGTTGAAGAACCGTTCGACAGGCTCTATGGCTACACCTTC.

In its sample, this clonotype was seen a few times. This chain connects TRBV29-1 to TRBJ2-5; D might be TRBD2 (6 bases). Gene TRBJ2-1 matches the end of the DNA better, so the J call may be wrong. CDR3 length: 11 residues. Per germline, CDR1 SQVTM and CDR2 ANQGSEA. CDR3 residues: CSVVAEGEQFF. CDR3 DNA: TGCAGCGTTGTGGCGGAGGGGGAGCAGTTCTTC.

This clonotype turned up a few times. The gene calls are TRBV4-3 and TRBJ2-5, with TRBD1 as a possible D gene (6 bases). The V end was cut by 0 bases, the J end by 3 bases, with 11 bases between. The CDR3 is made up of 15 amino acids. The germline V gene has CDR1 LGHNA and CDR2 YSLEER. The CDR3, as DNA: TGCGCCAGCAGCCAAGATCGGACAGAAAAAGAGACCCAGTACTTC. Its protein product is CASSQDRTEKETQYF.

About this clonotype itself: An end of the junction differs from the germline gene, which may be a read error. The chain employs TRBV6-1 and TRBJ2-3, with a weak D call TRBD2 (5 bases). The germline V gene encodes CDR1 MNHNS and CDR2 SASEGT. CDR3 length: 16 residues. CDR3 residues: CASSRADSLFSDTQYF. CDR3 in DNA: TGTGCTAGCAGTCGCGCGGACTCTCTCTTTTCAGATACGCAGTATTTT.

V gene TRBV21-1 combines with J gene TRBJ2-3; the DNA was not used to check the table's D call, TRBD2. TRBV21-1 is deemed a pseudogene. This CDR3 is built from 13 residues. In nucleotides, the CDR3 is TGTGCCAGCAGCCGCGGGGGGGAGGGTCCGCAGTATTTT. The encoded protein is CASSRGGEGPQYF.

The chain combines TRBV19 with TRBJ2-1, with a tentative D call TRBD2 (5 bases). Germline CDR1 is LNHDA and CDR2 is SQIVND (reference sequence). This CDR3 comprises 13 residues. V lost 10 bases, J lost 6 bases, and 16 bases lay in between. In DNA, the CDR3 is TGTGCCACTACAGAACTAGTTTCCAATGAGCAGTTCTTC. Protein: CATTELVSNEQFF.

The V and J genes are TRBV3-1 and TRBJ2-3; no clear D gene. Germline V gene data show CDR1 as LGHDT and CDR2 as YNNKEL (reference sequence). The V end was cut by 3 bases, the J end by 0 bases, with 10 bases between. This CDR3 contains 15 residues. Here the CDR3 reads CASSHLAASTDTQYF. The CDR3 DNA sequence: TGTGCCAGCAGCCATCTGGCCGCTAGCACAGATACGCAGTATTTT.

This clonotype came up a few times. The chain uses TRBV28 and TRBJ1-2; 7 bases are a match to TRBD1. The CDR3 is 14 residues long. J lost 5 bases, V lost 6 bases, and 9 bases had no gene match. CDR1 is MDHEN and CDR2 is SYDVKM in the germline V gene. CDR3 DNA: TGTGCCAGCAGCCTATCTGGGACAGAGTATGGCTACACCTTC. It specifies CASSLSGTEYGYTF.

The V and J genes are TRBV14 and TRBJ2-5; D not resolved. This CDR3 spans 13 amino acids. The germline V gene encodes CDR1 SGHDN and CDR2 FVKESK. With 1 base removed from V and 4 bases from J, the gap between germline ends came to 7 bases. CDR3 sequence (DNA): TGTGCCAGCAGCCAAGCCTCGTTAGAGACCCAGTACTTC. Translated, it gives CASSQASLETQYF. The variable domain in full, with the rest retrieved from reference TRBV14 and TRBJ2-5, is EAGVTQFPSHSVIEKGQTVTLRCDPISGHDNLYWYRRVMGKEIKFLLHFVKESKQDESGMPNNRFLAERTGGTYSTLKVQPAELEDSGVYFCASSQASLETQYFGPGTRLLVL.

This CDR3 is CASSRLDTDTQYF. The CDR3 region has the DNA TGTGCCAGCAGCCGGTTGGACACAGATACGCAGTATTTT. V gene TRBV14 combines with J gene TRBJ2-3; D unresolved. The V gene lost 4 bases and the J gene lost 2 bases, with 7 bases spanning the gap. The germline CDR1 and CDR2 sequences are SGHDN and FVKESK. This CDR3 comprises 13 residues.

This clonotype was recorded a few times. The rearrangement joins TRBV4-1 to TRBJ2-1, with 8 bases lining up with TRBD2. V lost 3 bases to trimming and J lost 5 bases; unmatched junction nucleotides: 12. Germline assignment: CDR1 MGHRA and CDR2 YSYEKL. CDR3 length equals 17 residues. The DNA for the CDR3 is TGCGCCAGCAGCCATTTTAACGGACTAGCCGAGAACAATGAGCAGTTCTTC. It codes for CASSHFNGLAENNEQFF.

The chain links TRBV27 to TRBJ2-5; 7 positions match TRBD1. This CDR3 comprises 16 residues. Germline-derived CDR1 and CDR2 are MNHEY and SMNVEV (reference sequence). Unmatched junction bases numbered 9, after V lost 5 bases and J lost 0 bases. For the CDR3, the DNA is TGTGCCAGCAGTACTAGACAGGGCGTCGACCAAGAGACCCAGTACTTC. It codes for CASSTRQGVDQETQYF.

This chain uses TRBV7-9 with TRBJ2-1; tentative D call: TRBD2 (5 bases). The V gene's germline CDR1 is SEHNR and CDR2 FQNEAQ (reference sequence). Trimming removed 5 bases from V and 4 bases from J, with 15 bases in between. This CDR3 contains 15 residues. The CDR3 protein is CASSNLGGGYNEQFF. CDR3 nucleotides: TGTGCCAGCAGCAACCTGGGCGGAGGATACAATGAGCAGTTCTTC.

The genes are TRBV2 and TRBJ1-5; D remains unclear. V gave up 1 base and J gave up 5 bases, with 9 bases separating them. The CDR3 sequence is 14 residues long. Germline CDR1 SNHLY, CDR2 FYNNEI. The CDR3 sequence: CASSEVAEYQPQHF. Written as DNA, the CDR3 is TGTGCCAGCAGTGAAGTGGCCGAATATCAGCCCCAGCATTTT. Supplemented by reference TRBV2 and TRBJ1-5, the full variable domain reads EPEVTQTPSHQVTQMGQEVILRCVPISNHLYFYWYRQILGQKVEFLVSFYNNEISEKSEIFDDQFSVERPDGSNFTLKIRSTKLEDSAMYFCASSEVAEYQPQHFGDGTRLSIL.

This clonotype was recorded a few times. Its ends do not fully match the called genes, so a read error is possible. The chain has TRBV12-3 or TRBV12-4 and TRBJ2-5; TRBD2 is a possible D gene (6 bases). The CDR3 sequence is 11 residues long. For the CDR3, the DNA is TGTGCCAGCAGTCTCAACCCCGGAGGGTTCTTC. Protein sequence: CASSLNPGGFF.

The rearrangement joins TRBV5-1 to TRBJ2-3, with D perhaps given as TRBD1 or TRBD2 (5 bases each). The CDR3 consists of 14 residues. Germline assignment: CDR1 SGHRS and CDR2 YFSETQ. The V end was cut by 5 bases, the J end by 0 bases, with 10 bases between. The CDR3 reads CASRVGTSTDTQYF. The CDR3 DNA sequence: TGCGCCAGCAGGGTCGGGACGAGCACAGATACGCAGTATTTT.

This clonotype was found a few times. This chain joins TRBV15 and TRBJ2-1, with 11 nucleotides matching TRBD1. The V segment lost 5 bases and the J segment 6 bases; nucleotides outside the gene matches: 6. Per the germline V gene, CDR1 is LNHNV and CDR2 is YYDKDF (reference sequence). This CDR3 region has 15 residues. The CDR3 here is CATSAGTGGLNEQFF. CDR3 bases: TGTGCCACCAGCGCAGGGACAGGGGGACTCAATGAGCAGTTCTTC.

The rearrangement uses TRBV12-3 or TRBV12-4 and TRBJ2-5; no definite D call. The CDR3 is 13 residues long. V lost 7 bases to trimming and J lost 3 bases, with 12 bases between them. The CDR3 coding sequence is TGTGCCAGCAAAGGTTGGGCCAAAGAGACCCAGTACTTC. This codes for CASKGWAKETQYF.

This sequence joins TRBV11-2 and TRBJ1-2; TRBD1 matches 8 bases. V shed 5 bases and J 5 bases; nucleotides not matched to a gene: 10. The CDR3 is 15 residues long. The germline V gene encodes CDR1 SGHAT and CDR2 FQNNGV. DNA of the CDR3: TGTGCCAGCAGCATATGGACAGGGCGGGGATATGGCTACACCTTC. It yields the protein CASSIWTGRGYGYTF.

The genes are TRBV5-1 and TRBJ2-3, with 7 bases aligning to TRBD1. Germline-derived CDR1 and CDR2 are SGHRS and YFSETQ. Germline trimming cut 4 bases from V and 4 bases from J; bases unmatched to any gene: 6. The CDR3 is 14 amino acids. CDR3 region: CASSTGVLADTQYF. The CDR3 coding sequence is TGCGCCAGCAGCACAGGGGTTCTGGCAGATACGCAGTATTTT. The full variable domain, in which reference TRBV5-1 and TRBJ2-3 provide the parts outside the CDR3, is KAGVTQTPRYLIKTRGQQVTLSCSPISGHRSVSWYQQTPGQGLQFLFEYFSETQRNKGNFPGRFSGRQFSNSRSEMNVSTLELGDSALYLCASSTGVLADTQYFGPGTRLTVL.

This clonotype was detected a few times. This chain links TRBV7-6 with TRBJ1-1; D uncertain. The ends were cut back, 2 bases at V and 1 base at J, with 8 bases in the middle. Germline V gives CDR1 SGHVS, CDR2 FNYEAQ. CDR3 length: 14 amino acids. The CDR3 coding sequence is TGTGCCAGCAGCTTATCAGAGCCGAACACTGAAGCTTTCTTT. Translating it yields CASSLSEPNTEAFF.

This clonotype came up a few times. This chain joins TRBV24-1 and TRBJ2-5; D is unclear. CDR1 is KGHDR, CDR2 SFDVKD, per germline. CDR3 length: 13 residues. With 3 bases removed from V and 5 bases from J, the gap between germline ends came to 9 bases. The CDR3 DNA reads TGTGCCACCAGTGATAGTGAGACGGAGACCCAGTACTTC. This gives the protein CATSDSETETQYF.

The table lists this clonotype with a few counts. The chain joins TRBV4-1 to TRBJ1-4, with TRBD1 matching 7 bases. The CDR3 covers 14 residues. Trimming took 0 bases from V and 7 from J; bases not matched to a gene: 2. Germline-derived CDR1 and CDR2 are MGHRA and YSYEKL. CDR3 protein: CASSQEQGSEKLFF. The CDR3 nucleotides are TGCGCCAGCAGCCAAGAACAGGGGAGTGAAAAACTGTTTTTT.

This chain uses TRBV7-8 with TRBJ2-5; a possible D gene is TRBD2 (5 bases). The CDR3 has 15 residues. Trimming took off 5 bases at V and 2 bases at J, with 15 bases between the two ends. Germline V gene data show CDR1 as SGHVS and CDR2 as FQNEAQ. CDR3: CASSPLVGSQETQYF. DNA for the CDR3: TGTGCCAGCAGCCCCCTGGTGGGGAGTCAAGAGACCCAGTACTTC.

This clonotype was detected only a few times. The V and J genes are TRBV28 and TRBJ2-5; D is unresolved. V lost 7 bases to trimming and J lost 4 bases, with 10 bases between them. This CDR3 spans 12 amino acids. The germline V gene has CDR1 MDHEN and CDR2 SYDVKM. The CDR3 here is CASKSWGETQYF. The CDR3 DNA reads as TGTGCCAGCAAATCGTGGGGAGAGACCCAGTACTTC.

This clonotype was seen only a few times. The rearrangement links TRBV12-3 or TRBV12-4 to TRBJ2-5; D remains unclear. The CDR3 is made up of 14 amino acids. The V and J ends lost 1 base and 1 base respectively, with 7 bases between them. The CDR3 coding sequence is TGTGCCAGCAGTTTAGGCACCACCCAAGAGACCCAGTACTTC. Amino acid sequence: CASSLGTTQETQYF.

The chain's CDR3 is CASSLAIFENIQYF. The CDR3 DNA is TGTGCCAGCAGCTTAGCTATATTTGAGAACATTCAGTACTTC. The rearrangement links TRBV7-2 to TRBJ2-4; no firm D call. CDR3 size: 14 residues. The V end was cut by 0 bases, the J end by 7 bases, with 10 bases between. The germline CDR1 and CDR2 sequences are SGHTA and FQGNSA.

This clonotype has just a few counts. V and J are TRBV20-1 and TRBJ2-5; no reliable D call. The germline V gene has CDR1 DFQATT and CDR2 SNEGSKA (reference sequence). The CDR3 runs 11 residues. Trimming removed 5 bases at V and 2 bases at J, with 6 bases between. CDR3 loop: CSAEKQETQYF. CDR3 bases: TGCAGTGCTGAGAAACAAGAGACCCAGTACTTC.

DNA of the CDR3: TGTGCCAGCAGTTTCGACGCAGATACGCAGTATTTT. Amino acids: CASSFDADTQYF. V usage is TRBV28 and J usage is TRBJ2-3; no clear D gene. V shed 3 bases and J shed 4 bases, with 5 bases lying between them. Germline CDR1 and CDR2: MDHEN and SYDVKM. The CDR3 is 12 residues long.